The 10 T cell receptor beta chains in this list originate from one sample, sequenced in a study of Ad26.COV2.S vaccination and SARS-CoV-2 variants. Documented treatment: approximately 18 received Ad26.COV2.S at low or high dose, single or two shots; five or six received placebo; per-sample allocation not given. Vaccine and placebo recipients were sampled on day 63 after the first injection. Produced via immunoSEQ multiplex PCR; TCRdb's table is partial and in-frame only. The sample records 300,000 to 400,000 clones, around 84% being singletons. The sequencing here drew on peripheral blood, taken in a trial of Ad26.COV2.S vaccine versus placebo. Source of these receptors: a person aged 18-65 years who received the Ad26.COV2.S COVID-19 vaccine or a placebo.

This sequence joins TRBV18 and TRBJ1-1; no firm D call. This CDR3 spans 16 amino acids. Looked up from germline, CDR1 is KGHSH and CDR2 is LQKENI. Trimming left V 2 bases short and J 0 bases short, with 13 bases between. The CDR3 loop is CASSPNDRALNTEAFF. The CDR3 DNA reads TGTGCCAGCTCACCAAATGATAGAGCCCTGAACACTGAAGCTTTCTTT.

The chain uses TRBV27 and TRBJ2-5; 9 bases line up with TRBD1. The V and J ends lost 6 bases and 4 bases, in that order; junction bases with no gene match: 9. The germline CDR1 and CDR2 sequences are MNHEY and SMNVEV (reference sequence). The CDR3 is made up of 15 amino acids. The CDR3 loop reads CASSSGGTGIETQYF. The CDR3 nucleotides read TGTGCCAGCAGCTCTGGAGGGACAGGGATAGAGACCCAGTACTTC.

This sequence joins TRBV6-5 and TRBJ2-1; 9 nucleotides line up with TRBD1. From germline, CDR1 is MNHEY and CDR2 SVGAGI. Trimming at V came to 3 bases and at J to 3 bases, leaving 6 bases not matched to a gene. CDR3 size: 16 residues. The CDR3 region has the DNA TGTGCCAGCAGTTATGGGACAGGGAGGGGCTACAATGAGCAGTTCTTC. Its translation is CASSYGTGRGYNEQFF.

For the CDR3, the DNA is TGTGCCAGCAGCTTAGAAGGCAGGACTAGCAATCAGCCCCAGCATTTT. Translation gives CASSLEGRTSNQPQHF. V and J are TRBV7-6 and TRBJ1-5, with D unclear. V lost 1 base and J lost 0, with 10 bases in between. CDR3 length equals 16 residues. Germline V CDR1 and CDR2: SGHVS, FNYEAQ.

The chain recombines TRBV25-1 with TRBJ2-3, with D tentatively TRBD1 (6 bases). The germline gives CDR1 MGHDK, CDR2 SYGVNS. The CDR3 has 13 amino acids. The germline V and J ends were trimmed by 6 bases and 3 bases, with 10 bases remaining between them. CDR3 nucleotides: TGTGCCAGCAGAGAGGGGGAAACAGATACGCAGTATTTT. This sequence encodes CASREGETDTQYF.

The chain employs TRBV19 and TRBJ2-4, with D possibly matching TRBD1 (6 bases). The germline V gene encodes CDR1 LNHDA and CDR2 SQIVND (reference sequence). The CDR3 is made up of 13 amino acids. V was pared by 5 bases and J by 7 bases, with 12 bases between. CDR3 region: CASSQGWGNIQYF. CDR3 DNA sequence: TGTGCCAGTAGTCAGGGGTGGGGTAACATTCAGTACTTC.

A few counts support this clone. The V call is TRBV6-1, the J call TRBJ1-1; weak D call: TRBD1 (6 bases). The CDR3 consists of 14 residues. Per germline, CDR1 MNHNS and CDR2 SASEGT. The V end was cut by 2 bases, the J end by 4 bases, with 11 bases between. The CDR3 protein is CASSETGGGTEAFF. In nucleotides, the CDR3 is TGTGCCAGCAGTGAAACGGGAGGGGGCACTGAAGCTTTCTTT.

The chain couples TRBV6-2 or TRBV6-3 to TRBJ2-3; D gene uncertain. The CDR3 is 12 residues long. V was pared by 5 bases and J by 6 bases, with 9 bases between. Germline lookup yields CDR1 MNHEY and CDR2 SVGEGT. CDR3 region: CASSLGWDTQYF. CDR3 sequence (DNA): TGTGCCAGCAGTCTTGGGTGGGATACGCAGTATTTT.

The CDR3 DNA is TGTGCCAGCAGTCTCGAGTCTCAGCAGCCCCAGCATTTT. This translates into CASSLESQQPQHF. The chain employs TRBV6-5 and TRBJ1-5; D uncertain. Germline CDR1 and CDR2: MNHEY and SVGAGI. V was clipped by 5 bases and J by 7 bases, with 12 bases between them. This CDR3 is 13 amino acids long.

This chain links TRBV5-6 with TRBJ1-1; 7 positions agree with TRBD1. Germline-derived CDR1 and CDR2 are SGHDT and YYEEEE. CDR3 length: 14 amino acids. Trimming cost V 4 bases and J 11 bases; bases outside gene matches: 14. CDR3 in amino acids: CASSEGQLALGAFF. The CDR3 nucleotides read TGTGCCAGCAGCGAGGGACAGTTGGCCCTGGGGGCTTTCTTT. Filled out from reference TRBV5-6 and TRBJ1-1, the complete variable domain reads DAGVTQSPTHLIKTRGQQVTLRCSPKSGHDTVSWYQQALGQGPQFIFQYYEEEERQRGNFPDRFSGHQFPNYSSELNVNALLLGDSALYLCASSEGQLALGAFFGQGTRLTVV.